This T cell receptor beta chain was sequenced in a study of blood T cell repertoires in COVID-19 (dated by TCRdb to about 2020). In terms of the full investigation: Collaborator samples came from the United States, Italy and Spain and covered acute and convalescent phases of COVID-19. The prospective study material was composed of cDNA or gDNA derived from T cells, B-cell-depleted T cells, or PBMCs. The dataset comprised deeply sampled blood TCRbeta repertoires from subjects exposed to, actively infected with, or recovered from COVID-19. A freely available public database, intended as a resource for researchers studying the immune response to SARS-CoV-2, is where the repertoires were released. Samples came from the ongoing ImmuneRACE study (first 160 participants) plus 1,254 subjects from 6 global collaborators. Nearly every sample came with metadata listing a de-identified subject ID, COVID-19 status, age in years and sex. Where available, HLA class I and class II types were taken from metadata supplied by the sample provider and were not determined by assay-based typing.

TCRbeta CDR3 regions were amplified from genomic DNA using the immunoSEQ Assay, a bias-controlled multiplex PCR. The authors' analysis ran thus. Nucleated cell counts per sample were estimated from amplification of reference gene primers within the assay. Sequence reads were collapsed and filtered to measure the absolute abundance of every unique TCRbeta CDR3 rearrangement. For each sample, productive Simpson clonality was calculated as the square root of Simpson's diversity index across productive rearrangements. As stored in TCRdb, this immuneACCESS dataset retains in-frame rearrangements with V and J assigned. A fraction of the clones does not appear; measured against another copy, unresolved V genes explain less than half of the discrepancy, and the remainder lacks a known reason. V, J and clone size were drawn from that table, and D and trimming were deduced from the DNA. In all, the sample holds more than 250,000 clones, and around 88% of those were seen once. 1.5% to 2% of the sample comes from the top ten.

At one collaborating source in Seattle, patients were enrolled during active infection and were followed longitudinally through the course of disease. Each collaborating institution followed its own protocols to collect whole blood in K2EDTA tubes. For TCRbeta analysis, collaborators shipped samples in one of three forms: frozen whole blood, isolated PBMCs, or DNA extracted from either of those sample types. A word on this clone: Its antigen specificity is not known. Base qualities are missing; no much larger clone stands one base away.

Broader findings and caveats from the paper: The amount of clinical and demographic metadata varied by source and participant and was provided uncurated.

Reading from cysteine to phenylalanine, the CDR3 counts 11 amino acids. The entry retains the CDR3 DNA only, 33 bases that are in frame from base 1. Sequences KGHSH (CDR1) and LQKENI (CDR2) are obtained from the germline V gene. Cut back by 3 bases and 5 bases, the V and J ends lie 4 bases apart. Sequenced sample: peripheral blood. In this chain, TRBV18 is recombined with TRBJ1-1, with the D segment identity uncertain. This receptor was taken from a woman younger than 45 with COVID-19, enrolled during active disease. The CDR3 sequence is CASSPVTEAFF. The nucleotide sequence is given as TGTGCCAGCTCACCTGTAACTGAAGCTTTCTTT.